The 24 T cell receptor beta chains reported below all come from one sample, sequenced in a study of T-cell memory formation after mild COVID-19 (dated by TCRdb to about 2021). Library preparation used 5' RACE. TCRdb shows the sequencer as Illumina NovaSeq 6000. The raw public reads went through TCRdb reprocessing: fastp at Q25, MiXCR clone calling, in-frame beta chains kept. Every distinct CDR3 protein forms one entry, paired with its most common genes and DNA. The sample includes fewer than 600,000 distinct CDR3 sequences, with less than 25% observed a single time. The top ten hold under 8.5% of the sample. The sequenced sample consisted of PBMCs or a T cell subset sorted from them (not recorded which). Every receptor here comes from an adult woman who had mild COVID-19 (a few samples of this study predate the infection). The sample titles of this study are shuffled in the database, so cell type and time point are left out; the donor was told from shared clones.

The chain joins TRBV4-3 to TRBJ1-5; 7 bases are a match to TRBD1. The CDR3 has 15 amino acids. V dropped 1 base and J dropped 4; count of bases not matched to a gene: 4. Germline lookup yields CDR1 LGHNA and CDR2 YSLEER. The CDR3 coding sequence is TGCGCCAGCAGCCAAGGGACAGGCATAAATCAGCCCCAGCATTTT. It encodes CASSQGTGINQPQHF.

The CDR3, as DNA: TGTGCCAGCAGTTGGTCCGCGGTGGTCGGGGGTCACGAGTCTACGTATGAGCAGTTCTTC. It specifies CASSWSAVVGGHESTYEQFF. The V call is TRBV6-5, the J call TRBJ2-1; the D gene is possibly TRBD2 (6 bases). Germline V lookup: CDR1 MNHEY, CDR2 SVGAGI. Trimming shortened V by 4 bases and J by 8 bases, and 33 bases separated the two germline ends. CDR3 size: 20 residues.

The chain is built from TRBV20-1 and TRBJ2-2; 7 bases match TRBD1. The CDR3 covers 15 residues. Trimming cost V 1 base and J 3 bases; bases outside gene matches: 5. Germline V gives CDR1 DFQATT, CDR2 SNEGSKA (reference sequence). CDR3 protein: CSARAQGFDTGELFF. The CDR3 nucleotides are TGCAGTGCTAGAGCACAGGGGTTTGACACCGGGGAGCTGTTTTTT.

This clonotype was counted between two and nine times. Written as DNA, the CDR3 is TGTGCCAGCTCACCCCCTGGACTAGCGAATGAGCAGTTCTTC. It codes for CASSPPGLANEQFF. The chain couples TRBV18 to TRBJ2-1; 9 bases are a match to TRBD2. The V gene's germline CDR1 is KGHSH and CDR2 LQKENI. V lost 3 bases, J lost 7 bases, and 4 bases stayed unmatched. CDR3 length: 14 residues.

The rearrangement links TRBV7-2 to TRBJ2-1; D possibly uses TRBD1 or TRBD2 (5 bases each). This CDR3 is built from 16 residues. Germline loops: CDR1 SGHTA, CDR2 FQGNSA. Trimming pared 4 bases from V and 4 bases from J, leaving 17 bases between. The CDR3 coding sequence is TGTGCCAGCAGCTGGGGGTGGCGGGTGCAATACAATGAGCAGTTCTTC. This translates into CASSWGWRVQYNEQFF. Full variable domain (rest looked up from reference TRBV7-2 and TRBJ2-1): GAGVSQSPSNKVTEKGKDVELRCDPISGHTALYWYRQSLGQGLEFLIYFQGNSAPDKSGLPSDRFSAERTGGSVSTLTIQRTQQEDSAVYLCASSWGWRVQYNEQFFGPGTRLTVL.

This clonotype turned up a few times. This chain connects TRBV2 to TRBJ2-2, with 8 bases identical to TRBD2. Germline CDR1 and CDR2: SNHLY and FYNNEI. This CDR3 is built from 17 residues. The trim removed 6 bases at V and 8 bases at J, leaving 17 bases unmatched. CDR3 residues: CASSPSGGDFLGGELFF. The CDR3 nucleotides read TGTGCCAGCAGCCCGTCGGGGGGGGACTTCCTCGGAGGGGAGCTGTTTTTT.

Written as DNA, the CDR3 is TGCAGTGCTAGAGCAACGGACCGACGGAACTATGGCTACACCTTC. This encodes CSARATDRRNYGYTF. This chain connects TRBV20-1 to TRBJ1-2; D not resolved. Germline V lookup: CDR1 DFQATT, CDR2 SNEGSKA (reference sequence). The CDR3 is 15 residues long. V lost 1 base, J lost 2 bases, and 14 bases lay in between.

A few counts support this clonotype. The CDR3 reads CASSSGTGIRGYGYTF. DNA of the CDR3: TGTGCCAGCAGCTCAGGGACAGGCATTAGAGGCTATGGCTACACCTTC. This chain joins TRBV7-2 and TRBJ1-2, with 8 positions matching TRBD1. V gave up 4 bases and J gave up 4 bases; unmatched junction bases: 11. Germline values: CDR1 SGHTA, CDR2 FQGNSA. The CDR3 runs to 16 residues.

The V and J genes are TRBV5-4 and TRBJ1-2; 8 bases fit TRBD1. With V trimmed by 0 bases and J by 7 bases, 17 bases remained unmatched. There are 18 residues in the CDR3. The germline CDR1 and CDR2 sequences are SGHNT and YYREEE (reference sequence). The CDR3 protein is CASSLAPDRALTGGGYTF. The CDR3 DNA reads TGTGCCAGCAGCTTGGCCCCGGACAGGGCATTAACGGGAGGTGGCTACACCTTC.

This rearrangement joins TRBV24-1 to TRBJ2-2; D possibly corresponds to TRBD1 (5 bases). The CDR3 has 13 residues. Trimming took 1 base from V and 6 from J, leaving 5 bases between them. The V gene's germline CDR1 is KGHDR and CDR2 SFDVKD. This chain's CDR3 is CATSDLGAGELFF. The CDR3 DNA reads as TGTGCCACCAGTGATTTAGGGGCCGGGGAGCTGTTTTTT.

V is TRBV18 and J is TRBJ2-7, with TRBD1 identical over 9 bases. Germline V gene sequence: CDR1 KGHSH, CDR2 LQKENI. The CDR3 totals 14 residues. V dropped 2 bases and J dropped 5; count of bases not matched to a gene: 4. The CDR3 protein is CASSPRDRDNEQYF. The CDR3 DNA follows: TGTGCCAGCTCACCAAGGGACAGGGATAACGAGCAGTACTTC.

The sample holds a few counts of this clonotype. The V gene is TRBV11-2, the J gene TRBJ2-3; D perhaps matches TRBD2 (6 bases). The CDR3 runs to 15 residues. Germline loops: CDR1 SGHAT, CDR2 FQNNGV. Trimming took 3 bases from V and 5 from J, leaving 15 bases between them. In nucleotides, the CDR3 is TGTGCCAGCAGCTTTGGGCAGGGAGGCGTAGATACGCAGTATTTT. Amino acids: CASSFGQGGVDTQYF.

V and J are TRBV5-1 and TRBJ2-5, with 13 bases identical to TRBD2. Germline CDR1 SGHRS, CDR2 YFSETQ. The CDR3 consists of 16 residues. Trimming at V came to 4 bases and at J to 2 bases, leaving 5 bases not matched to a gene. CDR3 in DNA: TGCGCCAGCAGCGTCGGGACTAGCGGGGTACAAGAGACCCAGTACTTC. Translated, it gives CASSVGTSGVQETQYF. Filled out from reference TRBV5-1 and TRBJ2-5, the complete variable domain reads KAGVTQTPRYLIKTRGQQVTLSCSPISGHRSVSWYQQTPGQGLQFLFEYFSETQRNKGNFPGRFSGRQFSNSRSEMNVSTLELGDSALYLCASSVGTSGVQETQYFGPGTRLLVL.

Concerning this clonotype: Sequence at one end of the junction differs from germline and may be a read error. The genes are TRBV5-1 and TRBJ2-5; D perhaps matches TRBD1 (6 bases). The CDR3 is made up of 15 amino acids. Germline values: CDR1 SGHRS, CDR2 YFSETQ. The CDR3 DNA reads as TGCGCCAGCAGCTTGGCGCTGGGACAAGGGGAGACACAGTACTTC. Residues: CASSLALGQGETQYF. Using reference TRBV5-1 and TRBJ2-5 for the parts outside the CDR3, the full variable domain is KAGVTQTPRYLIKTRGQQVTLSCSPISGHRSVSWYQQTPGQGLQFLFEYFSETQRNKGNFPGRFSGRQFSNSRSEMNVSTLELGDSALYLCASSLALGQGETQYFGPGTRLLVL.

The chain has TRBV7-2 and TRBJ1-5; D not resolved. Germline V lookup: CDR1 SGHTA, CDR2 FQGNSA. The CDR3 runs to 17 residues. Deletions cut 2 bases from V and 0 bases from J, with 14 bases between. This chain's CDR3 is CASSLISSVYSNQPQHF. The CDR3 DNA reads TGTGCCAGCAGCTTAATCTCTTCAGTTTATAGCAATCAGCCCCAGCATTTT.

This clonotype occurred a few times. The chain joins TRBV7-2 to TRBJ2-1, with D unresolved. Germline lookup yields CDR1 SGHTA and CDR2 FQGNSA. The CDR3 is 15 amino acids. The V end was cut by 2 bases, the J end by 10 bases, with 18 bases between. CDR3 sequence: CASSLSMASPREQFF. The CDR3 DNA is TGTGCCAGCAGCTTATCGATGGCCTCACCGCGGGAGCAGTTCTTC.

The sample holds a few counts of this clonotype. This chain connects TRBV20-1 to TRBJ2-1; 9 bases line up with TRBD1. Trimming cost V 3 bases and J 5 bases; bases outside gene matches: 17. This CDR3 has 18 amino acids. Germline V CDR1 and CDR2: DFQATT, SNEGSKA (reference sequence). The CDR3 spells CSARPGVVVGTGNNEQFF. The CDR3 nucleotides are TGCAGTGCTAGGCCCGGGGTAGTGGTCGGGACAGGGAACAATGAGCAGTTCTTC.

The V call is TRBV20-1, the J call TRBJ2-7, with D perhaps TRBD1 or TRBD2 (5 bases each). The germline V gene encodes CDR1 DFQATT and CDR2 SNEGSKA (reference sequence). V was pared by 1 base and J by 1 base, with 8 bases between. CDR3 length: 13 residues. The CDR3: CSARVGDSYEQYF. Written as DNA, the CDR3 is TGCAGTGCTAGAGTGGGGGATTCCTACGAGCAGTACTTC.

The chain couples TRBV7-2 to TRBJ2-1, with a possible D match to TRBD2 (6 bases). The germline V gene has CDR1 SGHTA and CDR2 FQGNSA. V lost 5 bases and J lost 10, with 15 bases in between. The CDR3 sequence is 13 residues long. The CDR3 nucleotides read TGTGCCAGCAGCCCCCCCGGGACTCCGGAGCAGTTCTTC. It encodes CASSPPGTPEQFF.

This clonotype has only a few counts. This rearrangement joins TRBV2 to TRBJ2-3; D perhaps matches TRBD2 (5 bases). Germline V gene lookup returns CDR1 SNHLY and CDR2 FYNNEI. Trimming took off 5 bases at V and 0 bases at J, with 21 bases between the two ends. The CDR3 sequence is 18 residues long. DNA of the CDR3: TGTGCCAGCAGTCTTATGAACGCGCTAGCCCGTAGCACAGATACGCAGTATTTT. Translation gives CASSLMNALARSTDTQYF. Together with reference TRBV2 and TRBJ2-3, the CDR3 gives the full variable domain: EPEVTQTPSHQVTQMGQEVILRCVPISNHLYFYWYRQILGQKVEFLVSFYNNEISEKSEIFDDQFSVERPDGSNFTLKIRSTKLEDSAMYFCASSLMNALARSTDTQYFGPGTRLTVL.

V gene TRBV4-1 combines with J gene TRBJ1-1; D is perhaps TRBD1 (5 bases). This CDR3 contains 14 residues. V was pared by 0 bases and J by 4 bases, with 9 bases between. Looked up from germline, CDR1 is MGHRA and CDR2 is YSYEKL. This CDR3 is CASSQDAGGTEAFF. The CDR3 nucleotides read TGCGCCAGCAGCCAAGATGCCGGGGGCACTGAAGCTTTCTTT.

This clonotype was observed a few times. The CDR3 coding sequence is TGCAGTGCTAGAAGCGGGGCCCGCTACGAGCAGTACTTC. Translated, it gives CSARSGARYEQYF. The J gene is TRBJ2-7, the V gene TRBV20-1, with 7 bases matching TRBD2. CDR1 is DFQATT, CDR2 SNEGSKA, per germline (reference sequence). This CDR3 is 13 amino acids long. The V gene end was trimmed by 2 bases and the J gene end by 3 bases; junction bases not matched to a gene: 4.

This sequence joins TRBV3-1 and TRBJ1-2, with D perhaps matching TRBD1 (6 bases). Germline CDR1 is LGHDT and CDR2 is YNNKEL (reference sequence). V was clipped by 3 bases and J by 7 bases, with 12 bases between them. This CDR3 has 13 amino acids. CDR3 DNA: TGTGCCAGCAGCCACGACGGACAGTCTGGCTACACCTTC. Translating gives CASSHDGQSGYTF.

In this sample, this clonotype turned up a few times. The chain joins TRBV20-1 to TRBJ2-1, with 14 nucleotides matching TRBD2. V was pared by 5 bases and J by 8 bases, with 5 bases of the junction left unmatched. This CDR3 is 14 amino acids long. Looked up from germline, CDR1 is DFQATT and CDR2 is SNEGSKA (reference sequence). This CDR3 reads CSARTSGRRDEQFF. CDR3 DNA sequence: TGCAGTGCTCGGACTAGCGGGAGGAGGGATGAGCAGTTCTTC.